Following are 27 T cell receptor beta chains from one sample sequenced in a study of vaccination and CD4 T cells after COVID-19. Researchers used the Oncomine TCR Beta short-read assay to sequence DNA from cultured CD4+ T cells. One entry per CDR3 protein results from TCRdb running MiXCR on the PCR reads. The repertoire holds 20,000 to 25,000 distinct CDR3 sequences, with under 45% as singletons. These TCRs' antigens remain unknown. Treatment indicated: approximately nine-day PBMC culture with coronavirus spike peptide pools or control peptides (ViraFEST assay). Sequenced here: CD4+ T cells from blood, cultured in vitro, sampled before SARS-CoV-2 vaccination. The receptor set was obtained from a human donor who received a COVID-19 vaccine.

The chain couples TRBV6-1 to TRBJ2-1; 10 bases are a match to TRBD1. Per the germline V gene, CDR1 is MNHNS and CDR2 is SASEGT. The CDR3 runs to 15 residues. The ends lost 5 bases at V and 2 bases at J; junction bases unmatched: 3. This CDR3 is CASSPDRGPYNEQFF. As DNA, the CDR3 is TGTGCCAGCAGTCCCGACAGGGGGCCCTACAATGAGCAGTTCTTC.

V gene TRBV6-1 combines with J gene TRBJ2-7; D remains ambiguous. This CDR3 region has 11 residues. Germline assignment: CDR1 MNHNS and CDR2 SASEGT. V shed 7 bases and J shed 4 bases, with 8 bases lying between them. The CDR3, as DNA: TGTGCCAGCATTACGATTTACGAGCAGTACTTC. This sequence encodes CASITIYEQYF.

The CDR3 here is CASSKLRVQETQYF. In nucleotides, the CDR3 is TGTGCCAGCAGCAAGCTGAGGGTCCAAGAGACCCAGTACTTC. The chain links TRBV7-8 to TRBJ2-5; D may be TRBD2 (5 bases). V was cut by 5 bases and J by 1 base, with 11 bases left in between. Germline V CDR1 and CDR2: SGHVS, FQNEAQ. This CDR3 is 14 amino acids long.

This chain joins TRBV6-1 and TRBJ2-5; unclear D gene. Germline loops: CDR1 MNHNS, CDR2 SASEGT. The CDR3 extends over 13 amino acids. Trimming stripped 2 bases from V and 5 bases from J, with 9 bases between. This CDR3 is CASSESGRETQYF. The CDR3 nucleotides are TGTGCCAGCAGTGAATCGGGTAGGGAGACCCAGTACTTC.

CDR3 in DNA: TGTGCCAGCAGTTTTAATTGGGCAGCCACCTATGGCTACACCTTC. This gives the protein CASSFNWAATYGYTF. The chain uses TRBV12-3 or TRBV12-4 and TRBJ1-2, with D uncertain. The V end lost 3 bases, the J end lost 4 bases, and 15 bases lay between the germline ends. The CDR3 sequence is 15 residues long.

V and J are TRBV20-1 and TRBJ2-3, with TRBD2 matching 7 bases. CDR3 length: 15 amino acids. With V trimmed by 3 bases and J by 2 bases, 8 bases remained unmatched. Germline V gene data show CDR1 as DFQATT and CDR2 as SNEGSKA (reference sequence). CDR3 protein: CSARGWLADTDTQYF. CDR3 in DNA: TGCAGTGCTAGGGGGTGGCTAGCGGACACAGATACGCAGTATTTT.

This sequence joins TRBV7-9 and TRBJ2-1, with 9 bases matching TRBD2. J was trimmed by 10 bases and V by 5 bases; bases with no gene match: 15. This CDR3 has 16 residues. Germline CDR1 and CDR2: SEHNR and FQNEAQ (reference sequence). The CDR3 sequence: CASSPPLAGLVPEQFF. DNA of the CDR3: TGTGCCAGCAGCCCGCCTCTAGCGGGGCTTGTTCCGGAGCAGTTCTTC.

This clonotype appeared a single time. The genes are TRBV9 and TRBJ2-6, with a weak D call TRBD1 (6 bases). The CDR3 length is 19 residues. V gave up 4 bases and J gave up 1 base, with 21 bases separating them. Germline V gene sequence: CDR1 SGDLS, CDR2 YYNGEE. The DNA of the CDR3 is TGTGCCAGCAGCCGTTCGGCTGACAGGCGACCGTCTGGGGCCAACGTCCTGACTTTC. Protein product: CASSRSADRRPSGANVLTF.

This clonotype was detected once. The V and J genes are TRBV18 and TRBJ2-3; TRBD2 matches 9 bases. Germline V gene sequence: CDR1 KGHSH, CDR2 LQKENI. The CDR3 length is 17 residues. V shed 2 bases, J shed 1 base, and the junction held 7 bases outside the gene matches. CDR3 nucleotides: TGTGCCAGCTCACCAAGGGGCGGGGGGGCTGGCACAGATACGCAGTATTTT. It translates to CASSPRGGGAGTDTQYF. The whole variable domain, remainder taken from reference TRBV18 and TRBJ2-3, is NAGVMQNPRHLVRRRGQEARLRCSPMKGHSHVYWYRQLPEEGLKFMVYLQKENIIDESGMPKERFSAEFPKEGPSILRIQQVVRGDSAAYFCASSPRGGGAGTDTQYFGPGTRLTVL.

This clonotype was observed once. The chain uses TRBV12-2 and TRBJ2-7; TRBD2, the D gene given by the table, was not confirmed from the DNA. TRBV12-2 is a recognized pseudogene. This CDR3 comprises 17 residues. As DNA, the CDR3 is TGTGCAAGTCGCTTAGCCCGGACTAGCGGGGCCTCCTACGAGCAGTACTTC. Protein sequence: CASRLARTSGASYEQYF.

The chain has TRBV6-1 and TRBJ1-1, with 8 bases identical to TRBD1. Germline V gene data show CDR1 as MNHNS and CDR2 as SASEGT. The CDR3 loop spans 15 amino acids. Trimming at V came to 5 bases and at J to 5 bases, leaving 10 bases not matched to a gene. CDR3 amino acids: CASSPLDRAETEAFF. DNA for the CDR3: TGTGCCAGCAGTCCATTGGACAGGGCGGAGACTGAAGCTTTCTTT.

The V gene is TRBV28, the J gene TRBJ1-2; 7 bases fit TRBD1. Germline CDR1 and CDR2: MDHEN and SYDVKM. This CDR3 comprises 12 residues. V was pared by 10 bases and J by 4 bases, with 6 bases of the junction left unmatched. CDR3 sequence reads: CATQGVGYGYTF. The CDR3 DNA reads as TGTGCCACCCAGGGGGTAGGCTATGGCTACACCTTC.

This clonotype turned up a few times. The V and J genes are TRBV30 and TRBJ1-2; 11 bases align to TRBD1. The CDR3 totals 12 residues. Germline V gene data show CDR1 as GTSNPN and CDR2 as SVGIG (reference sequence). The J segment lost 5 bases and the V segment lost 7 bases, leaving 3 bases of the junction unmatched. CDR3 sequence: CAFGQGAYGYTF. In DNA, the CDR3 is TGTGCCTTCGGACAGGGGGCTTATGGCTACACCTTC.

This clonotype was seen a handful of times. The chain carries TRBV7-9 and TRBJ2-5; 8 positions match TRBD2. J gave up 1 base and V 8 bases, and 6 bases lay outside the gene matches. This CDR3 is 14 amino acids long. The germline V gene encodes CDR1 SEHNR and CDR2 FQNEAQ (reference sequence). Here the CDR3 DNA reads TGTGCCAGCTCAGGGACTAGACTCCAAGAGACCCAGTACTTC. Translating it yields CASSGTRLQETQYF.

V gene TRBV5-1 combines with J gene TRBJ1-1; 9 bases are a match to TRBD1. The V gene's germline CDR1 is SGHRS and CDR2 YFSETQ. V lost 0 bases to trimming and J lost 5 bases; unmatched junction nucleotides: 11. There are 17 residues in the CDR3. The CDR3 reads CASSLGFVGQGDTEAFF. DNA for the CDR3: TGCGCCAGCAGCTTGGGGTTCGTGGGACAGGGCGATACTGAAGCTTTCTTT.

Only a few counts were recorded for this clonotype. The gene calls are TRBV15 and TRBJ2-5, with D maybe TRBD1 (5 bases). The germline gives CDR1 LNHNV, CDR2 YYDKDF (reference sequence). This CDR3 comprises 15 residues. Between the trimmed V and J ends, which lost 0 bases and 5 bases, there was a span of 13 bases. The CDR3, as DNA: TGTGCCACCAGCAGAGATAGGGGTTTGGGGGAGACCCAGTACTTC. It codes for CATSRDRGLGETQYF.

The chain has TRBV7-9 and TRBJ1-2; D is perhaps TRBD1 (5 bases). V lost 2 bases and J lost 7, with 14 bases in between. Germline CDR1 SEHNR, CDR2 FQNEAQ (reference sequence). This CDR3 has 14 amino acids. This CDR3 is CASSLRDLAIGYTF. The DNA of the CDR3 is TGTGCCAGCAGCTTAAGGGACCTGGCTATTGGCTACACCTTC.

The genes are TRBV12-5 and TRBJ1-1; D possibly corresponds to TRBD1 (6 bases). V was pared by 2 bases and J by 5 bases, with 12 bases between. This CDR3 has 14 residues. In germline, CDR1 is LGHNT, CDR2 FRNRAP. The CDR3 coding sequence is TGTGCTAGTGGTTTGAACAGGGTGGGGACTGAAGCTTTCTTT. Its translation: CASGLNRVGTEAFF. The variable domain in full, with the rest retrieved from reference TRBV12-5 and TRBJ1-1, is DARVTQTPRHKVTEMGQEVTMRCQPILGHNTVFWYRQTMMQGLELLAYFRNRAPLDDSGMPKDRFSAEMPDATLATLKIQPSEPRDSAVYFCASGLNRVGTEAFFGQGTRLTVV.

This clonotype was counted a few times. The V gene is TRBV12-3 or TRBV12-4, the J gene TRBJ2-6; D is possibly TRBD1 (5 bases). CDR3 length: 14 amino acids. V was trimmed by 5 bases and J by 9 bases, leaving 14 bases between them. The CDR3 coding sequence is TGTGCCAGCAGTCCCGACAGAACGAGCAACGTCCTGACTTTC. Its translation is CASSPDRTSNVLTF.

The CDR3 protein is CASSQVYYMKETQYF. CDR3 DNA: TGTGCCAGCAGCCAAGTGTACTACATGAAAGAGACCCAGTACTTC. V is TRBV14 and J is TRBJ2-5, with D unclear. The CDR3 loop spans 15 amino acids. The V gene lost 1 base and the J gene lost 3 bases, with 12 bases spanning the gap. Germline CDR1 reads SGHDN; CDR2 reads FVKESK.

This clonotype has only a few counts. The J gene is TRBJ2-5, the V gene TRBV24-1; D remains unclear. V was pared by 1 base and J by 6 bases, with 2 bases between. CDR1 KGHDR and CDR2 SFDVKD come from the germline V gene. The CDR3 length is 11 residues. The CDR3 loop reads CATSDLKTQYF. In DNA form, the CDR3 reads TGTGCCACCAGTGATTTAAAGACCCAGTACTTC.

The V gene is TRBV6-1, the J gene TRBJ1-6; D may be TRBD1 (6 bases). The CDR3 loop spans 15 amino acids. The V gene lost 8 bases and the J gene lost 8 bases, with 19 bases spanning the gap. The V gene's germline CDR1 is MNHNS and CDR2 SASEGT. The CDR3 region is CASGGAGTDYSPLHF. CDR3 DNA: TGTGCCAGCGGGGGGGCTGGGACGGACTATTCACCCCTCCACTTT.

The chain combines TRBV30 with TRBJ2-1, with TRBD2 matching 11 bases. Trimming removed 0 bases from V and 9 bases from J; junction bases left unmatched: 7. This CDR3 has 15 amino acids. Germline values: CDR1 GTSNPN, CDR2 SVGIG (reference sequence). The CDR3 loop is CAWSVSSGGAGEQFF. The DNA of the CDR3 is TGTGCCTGGAGTGTAAGTAGCGGGGGGGCCGGTGAGCAGTTCTTC.

The rearrangement joins TRBV28 to TRBJ1-5, with unresolved D. This CDR3 region has 14 residues. V was trimmed by 2 bases and J by 6 bases, leaving 11 bases between them. Germline assignment: CDR1 MDHEN and CDR2 SYDVKM. The CDR3 DNA follows: TGTGCCAGCAGTTTAAGTAGGGTGAGTCAGCCCCAGCATTTT. This encodes CASSLSRVSQPQHF.

The CDR3 sequence is CSARVGATGELFF. In nucleotides, the CDR3 is TGCAGTGCTAGGGTTGGGGCTACCGGGGAGCTGTTTTTT. This chain connects TRBV20-1 to TRBJ2-2, with D perhaps TRBD1 (5 bases). This CDR3 comprises 13 residues. Trimming removed 3 bases at V and 5 bases at J, with 10 bases between. The germline CDR1 and CDR2 sequences are DFQATT and SNEGSKA (reference sequence).

V is TRBV5-1 and J is TRBJ1-5; 9 bases agree with TRBD1. CDR1 and CDR2 from the germline V gene are SGHRS and YFSETQ. Germline trimming cut 0 bases from V and 4 bases from J; bases unmatched to any gene: 2. This CDR3 is 15 amino acids long. The DNA of the CDR3 is TGCGCCAGCAGCTTGGAGGGGACAGGGAATCAGCCCCAGCATTTT. Residues: CASSLEGTGNQPQHF.

J is TRBJ1-2 and V is TRBV20-1; D gene ambiguous. CDR1 is DFQATT, CDR2 SNEGSKA, per germline (reference sequence). The V end was cut by 3 bases, the J end by 6 bases, with 11 bases between. The CDR3 spans 12 residues. CDR3 DNA: TGCAGTGCTAGTTTTCAGGAAGATGGCTACACCTTC. Translated, it gives CSASFQEDGYTF.